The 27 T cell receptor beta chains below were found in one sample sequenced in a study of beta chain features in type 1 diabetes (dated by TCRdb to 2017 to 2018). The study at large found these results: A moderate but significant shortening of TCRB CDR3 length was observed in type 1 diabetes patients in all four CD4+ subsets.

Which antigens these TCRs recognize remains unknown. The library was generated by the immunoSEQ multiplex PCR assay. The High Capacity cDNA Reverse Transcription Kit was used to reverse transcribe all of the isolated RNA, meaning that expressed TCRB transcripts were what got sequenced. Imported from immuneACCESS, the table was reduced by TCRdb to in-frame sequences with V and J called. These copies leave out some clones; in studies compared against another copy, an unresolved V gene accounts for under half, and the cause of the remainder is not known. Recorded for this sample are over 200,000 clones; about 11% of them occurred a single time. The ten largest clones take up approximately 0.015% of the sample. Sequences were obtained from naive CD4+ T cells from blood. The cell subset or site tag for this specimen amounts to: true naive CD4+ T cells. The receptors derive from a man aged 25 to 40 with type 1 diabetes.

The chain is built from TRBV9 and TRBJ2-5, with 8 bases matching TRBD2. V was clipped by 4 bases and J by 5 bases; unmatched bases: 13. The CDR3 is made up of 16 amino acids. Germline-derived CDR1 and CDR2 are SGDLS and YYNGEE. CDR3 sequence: CASSFRAGAGRETQYF. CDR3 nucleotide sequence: TGTGCCAGCAGCTTCAGAGCGGGGGCAGGTCGGGAGACCCAGTACTTC.

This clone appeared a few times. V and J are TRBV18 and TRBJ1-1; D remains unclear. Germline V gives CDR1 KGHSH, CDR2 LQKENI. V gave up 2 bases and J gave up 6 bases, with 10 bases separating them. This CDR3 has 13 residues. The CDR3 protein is CASSPGRNPEAFF. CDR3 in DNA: TGTGCCAGCTCACCAGGGAGGAATCCTGAAGCTTTCTTT.

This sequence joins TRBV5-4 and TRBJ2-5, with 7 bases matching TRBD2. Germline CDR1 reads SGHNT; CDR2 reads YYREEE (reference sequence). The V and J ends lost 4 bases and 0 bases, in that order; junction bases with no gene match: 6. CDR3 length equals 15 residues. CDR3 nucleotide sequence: TGTGCCAGCAGCCCGACTAGCTGGTACCAAGAGACCCAGTACTTC. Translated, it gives CASSPTSWYQETQYF. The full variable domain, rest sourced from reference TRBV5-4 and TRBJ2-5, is ETGVTQSPTHLIKTRGQQVTLRCSSQSGHNTVSWYQQALGQGPQFIFQYYREEENGRGNFPPRFSGLQFPNYSSELNVNALELDDSALYLCASSPTSWYQETQYFGPGTRLLVL.

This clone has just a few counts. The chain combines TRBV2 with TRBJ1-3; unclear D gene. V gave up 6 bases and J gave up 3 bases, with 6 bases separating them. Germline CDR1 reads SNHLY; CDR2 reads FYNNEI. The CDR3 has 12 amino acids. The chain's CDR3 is CASRAVGNTIYF. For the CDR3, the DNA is TGTGCCAGCAGGGCGGTTGGAAACACCATATATTTT.

CDR3 nucleotide sequence: TGCGCCAGCAGCCAAGAGTCGGTCACCGGGGAGCTGTTTTTT. Translated, it gives CASSQESVTGELFF. The chain uses TRBV4-1 and TRBJ2-2; D gene uncertain. The CDR3 length is 14 residues. CDR1 MGHRA and CDR2 YSYEKL come from the germline V gene. V lost 0 bases and J lost 4, with 6 bases in between.

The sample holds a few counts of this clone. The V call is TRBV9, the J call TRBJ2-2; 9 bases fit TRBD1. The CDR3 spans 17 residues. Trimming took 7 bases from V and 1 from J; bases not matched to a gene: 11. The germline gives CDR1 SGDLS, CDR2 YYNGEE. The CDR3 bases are TGTGCCAGCGCACTCATCGGGGGACAGGGGAACACCGGGGAGCTGTTTTTT. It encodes CASALIGGQGNTGELFF.

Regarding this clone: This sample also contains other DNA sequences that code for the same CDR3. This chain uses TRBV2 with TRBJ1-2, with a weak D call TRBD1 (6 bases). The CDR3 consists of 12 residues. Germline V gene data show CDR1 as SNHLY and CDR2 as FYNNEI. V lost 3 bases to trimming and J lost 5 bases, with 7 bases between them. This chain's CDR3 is CASSDRGYGYTF. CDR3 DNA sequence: TGTGCCAGCAGTGACAGGGGTTATGGCTACACCTTC. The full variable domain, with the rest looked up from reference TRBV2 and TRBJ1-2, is EPEVTQTPSHQVTQMGQEVILRCVPISNHLYFYWYRQILGQKVEFLVSFYNNEISEKSEIFDDQFSVERPDGSNFTLKIRSTKLEDSAMYFCASSDRGYGYTFGSGTRLTVV.

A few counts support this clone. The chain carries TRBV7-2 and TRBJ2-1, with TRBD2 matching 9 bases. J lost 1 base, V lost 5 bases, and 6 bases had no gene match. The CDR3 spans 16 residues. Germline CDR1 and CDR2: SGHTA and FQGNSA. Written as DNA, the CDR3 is TGTGCCAGCAGCCCGACCCTAGCGGGGTCCTACAATGAGCAGTTCTTC. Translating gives CASSPTLAGSYNEQFF.

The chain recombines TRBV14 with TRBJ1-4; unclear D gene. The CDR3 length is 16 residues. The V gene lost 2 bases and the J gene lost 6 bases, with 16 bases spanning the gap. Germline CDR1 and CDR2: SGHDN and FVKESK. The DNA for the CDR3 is TGTGCCAGCAGCCAAACCGGTTCTCTTGCGGATGAAAAACTGTTTTTT. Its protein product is CASSQTGSLADEKLFF.

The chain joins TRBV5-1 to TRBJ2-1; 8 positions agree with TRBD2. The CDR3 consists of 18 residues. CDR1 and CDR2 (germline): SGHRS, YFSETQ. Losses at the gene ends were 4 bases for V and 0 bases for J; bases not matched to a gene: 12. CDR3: CASSPRPIAGSSYNEQFF. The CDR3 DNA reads TGCGCCAGCAGCCCCCGCCCCATAGCGGGGAGCTCCTACAATGAGCAGTTCTTC.

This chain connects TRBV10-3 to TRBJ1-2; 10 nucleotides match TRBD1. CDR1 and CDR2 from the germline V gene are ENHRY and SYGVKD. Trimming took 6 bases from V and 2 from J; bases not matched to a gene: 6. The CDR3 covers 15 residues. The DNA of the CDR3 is TGTGCCATCAGATCCGGGACAGGGGAGAACTATGGCTACACCTTC. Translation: CAIRSGTGENYGYTF.

The CDR3 nucleotides read TGTGCCAGCAGTACCGGGACTCGAGGAGAGACCCAGTACTTC. It codes for CASSTGTRGETQYF. The genes are TRBV2 and TRBJ2-5; tentatively, D is TRBD2 (6 bases). This CDR3 contains 14 residues. CDR1 SNHLY and CDR2 FYNNEI come from the germline V gene. The germline V and J ends were trimmed by 5 bases and 4 bases, with 14 bases remaining between them.

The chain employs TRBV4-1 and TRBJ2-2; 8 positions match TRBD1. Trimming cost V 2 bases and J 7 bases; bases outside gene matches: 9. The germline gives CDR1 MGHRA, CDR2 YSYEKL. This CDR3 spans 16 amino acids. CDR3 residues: CASSQHTGGNGGELFF. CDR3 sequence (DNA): TGCGCCAGCAGCCAACATACAGGGGGGAATGGCGGGGAGCTGTTTTTT.

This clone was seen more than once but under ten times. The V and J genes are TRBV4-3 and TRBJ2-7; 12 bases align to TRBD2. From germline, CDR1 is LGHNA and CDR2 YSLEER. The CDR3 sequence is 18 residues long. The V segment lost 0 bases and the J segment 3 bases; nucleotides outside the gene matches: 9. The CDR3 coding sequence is TGCGCCAGCAGCCAAGATCTGACTAGCGGGGGCCATTACTACGAGCAGTACTTC. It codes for CASSQDLTSGGHYYEQYF.

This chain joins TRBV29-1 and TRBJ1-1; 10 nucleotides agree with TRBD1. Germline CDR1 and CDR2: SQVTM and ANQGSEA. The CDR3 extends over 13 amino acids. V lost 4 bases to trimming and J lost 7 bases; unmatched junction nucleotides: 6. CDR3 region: CSVGQGARGEAFF. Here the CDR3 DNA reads TGCAGCGTTGGACAGGGGGCCCGAGGTGAAGCTTTCTTT.

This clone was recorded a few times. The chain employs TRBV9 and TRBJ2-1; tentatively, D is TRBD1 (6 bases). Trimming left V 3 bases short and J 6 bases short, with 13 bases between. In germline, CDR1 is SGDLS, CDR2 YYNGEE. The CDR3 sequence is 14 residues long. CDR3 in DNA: TGTGCCAGCAGCGGAGGACAGATAGGCAATGAGCAGTTCTTC. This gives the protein CASSGGQIGNEQFF.

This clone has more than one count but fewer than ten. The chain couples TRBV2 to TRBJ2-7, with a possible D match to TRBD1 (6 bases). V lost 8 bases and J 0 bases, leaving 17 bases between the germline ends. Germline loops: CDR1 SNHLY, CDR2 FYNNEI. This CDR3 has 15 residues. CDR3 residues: CASRPPTGISYEQYF. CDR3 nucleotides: TGTGCCAGCCGACCCCCAACAGGGATCTCCTACGAGCAGTACTTC.

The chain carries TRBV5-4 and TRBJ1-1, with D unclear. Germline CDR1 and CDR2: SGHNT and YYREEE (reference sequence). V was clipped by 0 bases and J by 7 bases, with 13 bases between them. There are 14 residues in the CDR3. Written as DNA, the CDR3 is TGTGCCAGCAGCTTGGAGAGTCACTCCATTGAAGCTTTCTTT. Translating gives CASSLESHSIEAFF.

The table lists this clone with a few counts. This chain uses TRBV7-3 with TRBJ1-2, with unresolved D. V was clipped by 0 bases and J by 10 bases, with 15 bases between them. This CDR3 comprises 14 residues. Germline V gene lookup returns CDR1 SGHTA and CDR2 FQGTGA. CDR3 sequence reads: CASSLTGFGDDYTF. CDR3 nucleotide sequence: TGTGCCAGCAGCTTAACAGGGTTCGGGGATGACTACACCTTC.

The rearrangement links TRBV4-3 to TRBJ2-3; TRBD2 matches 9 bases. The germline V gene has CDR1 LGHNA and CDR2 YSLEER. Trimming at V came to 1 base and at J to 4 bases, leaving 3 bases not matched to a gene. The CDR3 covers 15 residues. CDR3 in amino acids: CASSQGGGGSDTQYF. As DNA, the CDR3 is TGCGCCAGCAGCCAAGGCGGGGGGGGGTCAGATACGCAGTATTTT.

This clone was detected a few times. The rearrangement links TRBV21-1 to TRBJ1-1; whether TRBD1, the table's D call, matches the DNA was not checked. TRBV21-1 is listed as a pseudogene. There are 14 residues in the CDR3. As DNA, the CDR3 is TGTGCCAGCAGCAAAGGGGGGCCGGACACTGAAGCTTTCTTT. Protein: CASSKGGPDTEAFF.

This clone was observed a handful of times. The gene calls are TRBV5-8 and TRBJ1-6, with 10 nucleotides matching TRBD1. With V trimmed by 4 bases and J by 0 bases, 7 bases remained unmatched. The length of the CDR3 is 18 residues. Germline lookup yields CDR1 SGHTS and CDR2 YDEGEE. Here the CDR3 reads CASSPDRGQSSYNSPLHF. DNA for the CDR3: TGTGCCAGCAGCCCCGACAGGGGGCAGAGCTCCTATAATTCACCCCTCCACTTT. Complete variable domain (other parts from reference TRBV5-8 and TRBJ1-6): EAGVTQSPTHLIKTRGQQATLRCSPISGHTSVYWYQQALGLGLQFLLWYDEGEERNRGNFPPRFSGRQFPNYSSELNVNALELEDSALYLCASSPDRGQSSYNSPLHFGNGTRLTVT.

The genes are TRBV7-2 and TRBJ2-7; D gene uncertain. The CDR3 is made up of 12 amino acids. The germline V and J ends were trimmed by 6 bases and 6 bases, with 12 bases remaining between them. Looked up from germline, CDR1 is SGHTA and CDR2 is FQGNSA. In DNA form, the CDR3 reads TGTGCCAGCAGTAAAGACTCGGGCGAGCAGTACTTC. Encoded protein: CASSKDSGEQYF.

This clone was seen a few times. As DNA, the CDR3 is TGTGCCAGCAGTGAACTACAGGGGGGGGATGGCTACACCTTC. It codes for CASSELQGGDGYTF. This chain links TRBV6-5 with TRBJ1-2; 8 positions match TRBD1. V shed 5 bases, J shed 6 bases, and the junction held 8 bases outside the gene matches. CDR3 length: 14 residues. CDR1 is MNHEY, CDR2 SVGAGI, per germline.

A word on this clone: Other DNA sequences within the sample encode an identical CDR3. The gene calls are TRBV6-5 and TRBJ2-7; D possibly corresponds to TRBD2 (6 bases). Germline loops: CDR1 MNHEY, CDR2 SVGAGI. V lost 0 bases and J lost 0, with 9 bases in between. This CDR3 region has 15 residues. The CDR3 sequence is CASSYSPGSSYEQYF. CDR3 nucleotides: TGTGCCAGCAGTTACTCTCCCGGGAGCTCCTACGAGCAGTACTTC.

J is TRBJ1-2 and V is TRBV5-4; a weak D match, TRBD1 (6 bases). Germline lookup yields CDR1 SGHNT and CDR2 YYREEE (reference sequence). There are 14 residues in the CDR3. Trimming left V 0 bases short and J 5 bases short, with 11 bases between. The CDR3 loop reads CASSLDRAPYGYTF. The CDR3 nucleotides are TGTGCCAGCAGCTTGGACAGGGCGCCGTATGGCTACACCTTC.

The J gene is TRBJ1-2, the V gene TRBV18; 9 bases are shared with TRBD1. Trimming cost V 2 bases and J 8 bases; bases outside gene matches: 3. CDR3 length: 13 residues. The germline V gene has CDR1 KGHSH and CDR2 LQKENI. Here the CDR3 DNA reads TGTGCCAGCTCACCAGGGACAGGGAACGGCTACACCTTC. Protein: CASSPGTGNGYTF.